Listed below are T cell receptor beta chains from one sample, sequenced in a study of T cell responses to AZD1222 COVID-19 vaccine. Measured with immunoSEQ multiplex PCR; TCRdb has only the in-frame clones, and not every one. Of over 150,000 clones in the sample, about nine tenths were seen once. The source was peripheral blood, collected on day 0 of AZD1222 vaccination. The receptors originated from an adult in good health. Each CDR3 is given with its conserved first and last residue. The D gene is left open where the match is weak. Only some rows state a clone size, as once, few, many or a class for expanded clones.

j_gene: TRBJ2-7
d_gene: NA
abundance: NA
v_gene: TRBV7-9
CDR3nt: TGTGCCAGCAGCTCACAGGAGAGCTCCTACGAGCAGTACTTC
CDR3aa: CASSSQESSYEQYF

j_gene: TRBJ1-2
d_gene: TRBD1
abundance: NA
v_gene: TRBV7-9
CDR3nt: TGTGCCAGCAGCTGGGACAGGGAAGAATCCTATGGCTACACCTTC
CDR3aa: CASSWDREESYGYTF

j_gene: TRBJ1-2
d_gene: TRBD1
abundance: NA
v_gene: TRBV2
CDR3nt: TGTGCCAGCAGTGGTCAGGGGGCCGGTTATGGCTACACCTTC
CDR3aa: CASSGQGAGYGYTF

j_gene: TRBJ2-1
d_gene: TRBD2
abundance: NA
v_gene: TRBV10-3
CDR3nt: TGTGCCATCGGAGCGGGAGCTTCAAACAATGAGCAGTTCTTC
CDR3aa: CAIGAGASNNEQFF

j_gene: TRBJ1-6
d_gene: NA
abundance: NA
v_gene: TRBV6-5
CDR3nt: TGTGCCAGCAGTTACAAAGGAGGTTCACCCCTCCACTTT
CDR3aa: CASSYKGGSPLHF

j_gene: TRBJ2-3
d_gene: TRBD2
abundance: NA
v_gene: TRBV28
CDR3nt: TGTGCCAGCAGTCCAGCGGGAGGGAGGACAGATACGCAGTATTTT
CDR3aa: CASSPAGGRTDTQYF

j_gene: TRBJ1-6
d_gene: NA
abundance: NA
v_gene: TRBV3-1/TRBV3-2
CDR3nt: TGTGCCAGCAGCCAAGGAGTAAGCGGTAATTCACCCCTCCACTTT
CDR3aa: CASSQGVSGNSPLHF

j_gene: TRBJ1-6
d_gene: NA
abundance: NA
v_gene: TRBV7-3
CDR3nt: TGTGCCAGCAGCTCACAGCACGGCTCACCCCTCCACTTT
CDR3aa: CASSSQHGSPLHF

j_gene: TRBJ1-5
d_gene: NA
abundance: NA
v_gene: TRBV28
CDR3nt: TGTGCCAGCAGTCTAGGGGGGAGTGATAATCAGCCCCAGCATTTT
CDR3aa: CASSLGGSDNQPQHF

j_gene: TRBJ2-3
d_gene: NA
abundance: NA
v_gene: TRBV2
CDR3nt: TGTGCCAGCGCAATCGGTGGCGGAACCAGCACAGATACGCAGTATTTT
CDR3aa: CASAIGGGTSTDTQYF

j_gene: TRBJ1-2
d_gene: TRBD1
abundance: NA
v_gene: TRBV7-2
CDR3nt: TGTGCCAGCAGCTTATACGGACAGGGAGGTGGCTACACCTTC
CDR3aa: CASSLYGQGGGYTF

j_gene: TRBJ1-3
d_gene: NA
abundance: NA
v_gene: TRBV7-8
CDR3nt: TGTGCCAGCAGCTTGGGGTCCCCCTCTGGAAACACCATATATTTT
CDR3aa: CASSLGSPSGNTIYF

j_gene: TRBJ2-7
d_gene: NA
abundance: once
v_gene: TRBV2
CDR3nt: TGTGCCAGCAGTGAAACCACCCACAAAAGTGGGGAGCAGTACTTC
CDR3aa: CASSETTHKSGEQYF

j_gene: TRBJ1-3
d_gene: NA
abundance: NA
v_gene: TRBV28
CDR3nt: TGTGCCAGCAGTGGGATCGATGGAAACACCATATATTTT
CDR3aa: CASSGIDGNTIYF

j_gene: TRBJ2-3
d_gene: NA
abundance: NA
v_gene: TRBV25-1
CDR3nt: TGTGCCAGCAGTGAATCTGACGTCACAGATACGCAGTATTTT
CDR3aa: CASSESDVTDTQYF

j_gene: TRBJ2-7
d_gene: TRBD1
abundance: NA
v_gene: TRBV27
CDR3nt: TGTGCCAGCAGTCCTTCATGGCAGGGGGACGAGCAGTACTTC
CDR3aa: CASSPSWQGDEQYF

j_gene: TRBJ1-2
d_gene: NA
abundance: NA
v_gene: TRBV6-5
CDR3nt: TGTGCCAGCAGCCGTCAGGGCGCTGGCTACACCTTC
CDR3aa: CASSRQGAGYTF

j_gene: TRBJ2-7
d_gene: NA
abundance: NA
v_gene: TRBV27
CDR3nt: TGTGCCAGCAGTTCCAGACTCTTCTACGAGCAGTACTTC
CDR3aa: CASSSRLFYEQYF

j_gene: TRBJ1-4
d_gene: NA
abundance: NA
v_gene: TRBV30
CDR3nt: TGTGCCTTTCAGGGGCTATCAGGAACTAATGAAAAACTGTTTTTT
CDR3aa: CAFQGLSGTNEKLFF

j_gene: TRBJ1-1
d_gene: TRBD1
abundance: NA
v_gene: TRBV18
CDR3nt: TGTGCCAGCTCAGACAGGGGGAACACTGAAGCTTTCTTT
CDR3aa: CASSDRGNTEAFF

j_gene: TRBJ1-3
d_gene: NA
abundance: NA
v_gene: TRBV7-9
CDR3nt: TGTGCCAGCAGCTTAGGAACAGACTCTGGAAACACCATATATTTT
CDR3aa: CASSLGTDSGNTIYF

j_gene: TRBJ2-2
d_gene: NA
abundance: NA
v_gene: TRBV7-8
CDR3nt: TGTGCCAGCAGCCCGCTGGTCAGAACAGGGACCGGGGAGCTGTTTTTT
CDR3aa: CASSPLVRTGTGELFF

j_gene: TRBJ1-2
d_gene: TRBD1
abundance: NA
v_gene: TRBV6-5
CDR3nt: TGTGCCAGCAGTTTGGGACAGGGGTCGGGCTACACCTTC
CDR3aa: CASSLGQGSGYTF

j_gene: TRBJ1-1
d_gene: NA
abundance: NA
v_gene: TRBV19
CDR3nt: TGTGCCAGTAGTATCGGGGGGATCCGGATAAAGGGTGAAGCTTTCTTT
CDR3aa: CASSIGGIRIKGEAFF

j_gene: TRBJ1-2
d_gene: NA
abundance: NA
v_gene: TRBV5-1
CDR3nt: TGCGCCAGCAGCTTGGACTTGGGCGGCTACACCTTC
CDR3aa: CASSLDLGGYTF

j_gene: TRBJ1-1
d_gene: NA
abundance: NA
v_gene: TRBV15
CDR3nt: TGTGCCACCAGCCCAACTGGAGGGCACACTGAAGCTTTCTTT
CDR3aa: CATSPTGGHTEAFF

j_gene: TRBJ1-2
d_gene: NA
abundance: NA
v_gene: TRBV7-6
CDR3nt: TGTGCCAGCAGCTTAGCCCCTTCCCTTGCGGGGGATGGCTACACCTTC
CDR3aa: CASSLAPSLAGDGYTF

j_gene: TRBJ2-1
d_gene: NA
abundance: NA
v_gene: TRBV7-8
CDR3nt: TGTGCCAGCAGCTTAGCACCTAGGGACAATGAGCAGTTCTTC
CDR3aa: CASSLAPRDNEQFF

j_gene: TRBJ2-1
d_gene: NA
abundance: NA
v_gene: TRBV7-6
CDR3nt: TGTGCCAGCAGCTTAAGTAGTAGTAGCGGCAATGAGCAGTTCTTC
CDR3aa: CASSLSSSSGNEQFF

j_gene: TRBJ1-1
d_gene: NA
abundance: once
v_gene: TRBV5-1
CDR3nt: TGCGCCAGCAGCGCCCCGCAGGCTGAAGCTTTCTTT
CDR3aa: CASSAPQAEAFF

j_gene: TRBJ1-1
d_gene: NA
abundance: NA
v_gene: TRBV28
CDR3nt: TGTGCCAGCACCCGAGGTGGCACTGAAGCTTTCTTT
CDR3aa: CASTRGGTEAFF

j_gene: TRBJ2-4
d_gene: NA
abundance: NA
v_gene: TRBV28
CDR3nt: TGTGCCAGCAGTCCCGCCCCAACTAGATACTACTTC
CDR3aa: CASSPAPTRYYF

j_gene: TRBJ2-3
d_gene: NA
abundance: NA
v_gene: TRBV19
CDR3nt: TGTGCCAGTAGTATTAGCATTCAAGATACGCAGTATTTT
CDR3aa: CASSISIQDTQYF

j_gene: TRBJ1-5
d_gene: NA
abundance: NA
v_gene: TRBV28
CDR3nt: TGTGCCAGCAGTCCATCGACGGGGGCGCAGAATCAGCCCCAGCATTTT
CDR3aa: CASSPSTGAQNQPQHF

j_gene: TRBJ1-1
d_gene: NA
abundance: NA
v_gene: TRBV10-2
CDR3nt: TGCGCCAGCAGTGAGGTCCGGGGGGGGAACACTGAAGCTTTCTTT
CDR3aa: CASSEVRGGNTEAFF

j_gene: TRBJ1-1
d_gene: NA
abundance: once
v_gene: TRBV28
CDR3nt: TGTGCCAGCAGCCCGGTGGGGTTGAACACTGAAGCTTTCTTT
CDR3aa: CASSPVGLNTEAFF

j_gene: TRBJ2-3
d_gene: TRBD2
abundance: NA
v_gene: TRBV7-9
CDR3nt: TGTGCCAGCATCAAAGTTGGCGGGAGGGGACATAGCACAGATACGCAGTATTTT
CDR3aa: CASIKVGGRGHSTDTQYF

j_gene: TRBJ2-5
d_gene: NA
abundance: NA
v_gene: TRBV5-1
CDR3nt: TGCGCCAGCAGCTTGGGCCGGGCGGGTCAAGAGACCCAGTACTTC
CDR3aa: CASSLGRAGQETQYF

j_gene: TRBJ1-5
d_gene: NA
abundance: few
v_gene: TRBV19
CDR3nt: TGTGCCAGTAGTATATGGATAAGCAATCAGCCCCAGCATTTT
CDR3aa: CASSIWISNQPQHF

j_gene: TRBJ1-5
d_gene: NA
abundance: NA
v_gene: TRBV3-1/TRBV3-2
CDR3nt: TGTGCCAGCAGCCAGGTGGGGTACTATCAGCCCCAGCATTTT
CDR3aa: CASSQVGYYQPQHF

j_gene: TRBJ2-7
d_gene: NA
abundance: NA
v_gene: TRBV4-1
CDR3nt: TGCGCCAGCAGCCAAGAAAATTGGCGCTCCTACGAGCAGTACTTC
CDR3aa: CASSQENWRSYEQYF

j_gene: TRBJ1-2
d_gene: TRBD1
abundance: once
v_gene: TRBV30
CDR3nt: TGTGCCTGGAGTTCGGGACAGTCCTCCCTCGGCGGCTACACCTTC
CDR3aa: CAWSSGQSSLGGYTF

j_gene: TRBJ2-1
d_gene: NA
abundance: NA
v_gene: TRBV5-4
CDR3nt: TGTGCCAGCAGCCGGGCGGGTTCCCCCGGCTACGAGCAGTTCTTC
CDR3aa: CASSRAGSPGYEQFF

j_gene: TRBJ2-5
d_gene: TRBD2
abundance: NA
v_gene: TRBV6-5
CDR3nt: TGTGCCAGCGGGAAGGCGGCTAGCGGGAGTGAGACCCAGTACTTC
CDR3aa: CASGKAASGSETQYF

j_gene: TRBJ1-1
d_gene: NA
abundance: once
v_gene: TRBV25-1
CDR3nt: TGTGCCAGCACTGGACGGGGTTCTACTGAAGCTTTCTTT
CDR3aa: CASTGRGSTEAFF

j_gene: TRBJ1-1
d_gene: NA
abundance: NA
v_gene: TRBV6-4
CDR3nt: TGTGCCAGCAGTGACACCGACACAATCACTGAAGCTTTCTTT
CDR3aa: CASSDTDTITEAFF

j_gene: TRBJ2-2
d_gene: NA
abundance: NA
v_gene: TRBV5-1
CDR3nt: TGCGCCAGCAGCTTGGTCCAAACTAGGACCGGGGAGCTGTTTTTT
CDR3aa: CASSLVQTRTGELFF

j_gene: TRBJ2-7
d_gene: NA
abundance: NA
v_gene: TRBV18
CDR3nt: TGTGCCAGCTCACCAGAGGGGCCCCCTTACTACGAGCAGTACTTC
CDR3aa: CASSPEGPPYYEQYF

j_gene: TRBJ2-1
d_gene: TRBD2
abundance: NA
v_gene: TRBV29-1
CDR3nt: TGCAGCGTTGAAGGTACTAGCGGGACCTACAATGAGCAGTTCTTC
CDR3aa: CSVEGTSGTYNEQFF

j_gene: TRBJ1-4
d_gene: NA
abundance: NA
v_gene: TRBV7-3
CDR3nt: TGTGCCAGCAGCTTGGGGTTGGGGGAAAAACTGTTTTTT
CDR3aa: CASSLGLGEKLFF